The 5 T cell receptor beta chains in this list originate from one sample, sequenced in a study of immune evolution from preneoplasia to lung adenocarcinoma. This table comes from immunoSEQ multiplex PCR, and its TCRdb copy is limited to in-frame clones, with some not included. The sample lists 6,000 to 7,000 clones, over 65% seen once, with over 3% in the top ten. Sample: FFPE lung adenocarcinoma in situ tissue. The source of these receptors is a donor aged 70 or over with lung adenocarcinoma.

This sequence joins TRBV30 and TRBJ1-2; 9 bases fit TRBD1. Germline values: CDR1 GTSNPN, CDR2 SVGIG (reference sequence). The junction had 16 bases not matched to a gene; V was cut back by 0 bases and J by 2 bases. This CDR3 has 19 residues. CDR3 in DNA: TGTGCCTGGAGTGTATCGTTCTTGGGACAGGGACCTATAAACTATGGCTACACCTTC. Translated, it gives CAWSVSFLGQGPINYGYTF.

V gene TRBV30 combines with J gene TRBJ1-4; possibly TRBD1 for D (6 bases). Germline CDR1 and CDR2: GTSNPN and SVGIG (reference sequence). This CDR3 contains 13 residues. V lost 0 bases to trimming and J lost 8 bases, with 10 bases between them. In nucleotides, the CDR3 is TGTGCCTGGAGTGTAAAGGGGGGGGAAAAACTGTTTTTT. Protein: CAWSVKGGEKLFF.

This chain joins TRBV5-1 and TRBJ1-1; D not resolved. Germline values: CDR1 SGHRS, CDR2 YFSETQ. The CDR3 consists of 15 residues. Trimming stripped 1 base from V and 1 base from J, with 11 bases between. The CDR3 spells CASSLRPGSNTEAFF. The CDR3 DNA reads TGCGCCAGCAGCTTGCGGCCGGGGTCGAACACTGAAGCTTTCTTT.

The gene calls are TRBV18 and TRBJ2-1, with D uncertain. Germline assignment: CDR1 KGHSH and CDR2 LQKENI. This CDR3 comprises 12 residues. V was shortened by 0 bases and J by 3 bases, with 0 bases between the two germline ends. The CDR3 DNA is TGTGCCAGCTCACCACCCTACAATGAGCAGTTCTTC. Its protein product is CASSPPYNEQFF.

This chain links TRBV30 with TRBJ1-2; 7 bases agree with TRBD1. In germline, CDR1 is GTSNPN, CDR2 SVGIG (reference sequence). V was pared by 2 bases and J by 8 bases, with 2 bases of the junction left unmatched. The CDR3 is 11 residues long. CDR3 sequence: CAWSQGGGYTF. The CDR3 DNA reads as TGTGCCTGGAGTCAGGGGGGCGGCTACACCTTC.